This entry lists 17 T cell receptor beta chains sequenced from one sample in a study of blood T cell repertoires in COVID-19 (dated by TCRdb to 2020 to 2022). Libraries were built with the immunoSEQ multiplex PCR assay. TCRdb carries this immuneACCESS record with in-frame sequences only. Its versions omit some clonotypes, under half of them owing to an unresolved V gene in the studies checked, with the rest unexplained. For this sample the table gives about 260,000 clones, of which approximately 90% were detected only once. The top ten hold approximately 2.7% of the sample. The sequenced sample consisted of PBMCs or T cells enriched from blood (not recorded which). These receptors all stem from a man aged 35-49 years who had been exposed to COVID-19.

The V call is TRBV7-8, the J call TRBJ1-5; D is uncertain. The CDR3 consists of 16 residues. The V end lost 0 bases, the J end lost 4 bases, and 13 bases lay between the germline ends. Looked up from germline, CDR1 is SGHVS and CDR2 is FQNEAQ. The CDR3 nucleotides are TGTGCCAGCAGCTTAGCGCGGATTAGCCAAAATCAGCCCCAGCATTTT. Amino acids: CASSLARISQNQPQHF.

This chain links TRBV5-6 with TRBJ1-2; 7 positions agree with TRBD1. This CDR3 comprises 16 residues. The ends lost 3 bases at V and 4 bases at J; junction bases unmatched: 12. The germline V gene encodes CDR1 SGHDT and CDR2 YYEEEE. The CDR3 nucleotides are TGTGCCAGCAGCTCCTTCTCCGACTCAGGGGGCTATGGCTACACCTTC. Its protein product is CASSSFSDSGGYGYTF.

This chain connects TRBV7-3 to TRBJ2-1, with 10 bases matching TRBD2. Germline CDR1 and CDR2: SGHTA and FQGTGA. V dropped 4 bases and J dropped 1; count of bases not matched to a gene: 4. The CDR3 runs to 16 residues. CDR3 nucleotide sequence: TGTGCCAGCAGCTGGAAGACTAGCGGGTCCTACAATGAGCAGTTCTTC. This translates into CASSWKTSGSYNEQFF.

The table lists this clone with many counts. For the CDR3, the DNA is TGTGCCAGCAGCCCATCAGGGGAGTCCTACGAGCAGTACTTC. Its translation: CASSPSGESYEQYF. V is TRBV4-2 and J is TRBJ2-7; a weak D match, TRBD1 (6 bases). The CDR3 contains 14 residues. V dropped 4 bases and J dropped 1 base, with 11 bases sitting between them. The germline gives CDR1 LGHNA, CDR2 YNFKEQ.

This clone was detected once. The chain is built from TRBV7-9 and TRBJ2-7, with 10 bases identical to TRBD1. Looked up from germline, CDR1 is SEHNR and CDR2 is FQNEAQ (reference sequence). V gave up 10 bases and J gave up 6 bases; unmatched junction bases: 12. CDR3 length: 14 amino acids. CDR3 DNA: TGTGCCACCGACCCGGGACAGGGGTCTGCCGAGCAGTACTTC. Its protein is CATDPGQGSAEQYF. Variable domain in full (rest from reference TRBV7-9 and TRBJ2-7): DTGVSQNPRHKITKRGQNVTFRCDPISEHNRLYWYRQTLGQGPEFLTYFQNEAQLEKSRLLSDRFSAERPKGSFSTLEIQRTEQGDSAMYLCATDPGQGSAEQYFGPGTRLTVT.

This chain links TRBV5-1 with TRBJ2-2; the D is unclear. There are 14 residues in the CDR3. Trimming shortened V by 4 bases and J by 0 bases, and 7 bases separated the two germline ends. Germline V gene data show CDR1 as SGHRS and CDR2 as YFSETQ. DNA of the CDR3: TGCGCCAGCAGCGCGGATCCGAACACCGGGGAGCTGTTTTTT. Translation: CASSADPNTGELFF.

V usage is TRBV27 and J usage is TRBJ2-1; TRBD2 agrees at 7 bases. The CDR3 extends over 14 amino acids. Germline assignment: CDR1 MNHEY and CDR2 SMNVEV (reference sequence). Trimming cost V 7 bases and J 6 bases; bases outside gene matches: 9. CDR3 in amino acids: CASTLGLGGNEQFF. Written as DNA, the CDR3 is TGTGCCAGCACCTTAGGACTAGGAGGCAATGAGCAGTTCTTC.

The V gene is TRBV2, the J gene TRBJ1-2; D is unclear. With 3 bases removed from V and 4 bases from J, the gap between germline ends came to 15 bases. Looked up from germline, CDR1 is SNHLY and CDR2 is FYNNEI. The CDR3 is 15 amino acids. CDR3 in DNA: TGTGCCAGCAGTGAGGGCGGGAGAACCGGCTATGGCTACACCTTC. Translated: CASSEGGRTGYGYTF. The complete variable domain, with remaining parts taken from reference TRBV2 and TRBJ1-2, reads EPEVTQTPSHQVTQMGQEVILRCVPISNHLYFYWYRQILGQKVEFLVSFYNNEISEKSEIFDDQFSVERPDGSNFTLKIRSTKLEDSAMYFCASSEGGRTGYGYTFGSGTRLTVV.

The chain couples TRBV10-2 to TRBJ1-2, with a possible D match to TRBD1 (5 bases). Germline V gene data show CDR1 as WSHSY and CDR2 as SAAADI. V was cut by 6 bases and J by 3 bases, with 17 bases left in between. The CDR3 has 15 residues. In DNA, the CDR3 is TGCGCCAGCAGGGCTCGACCGGGGACTGACTATGGCTACACCTTC. This translates into CASRARPGTDYGYTF.

The rearrangement uses TRBV19 and TRBJ2-7; 9 bases line up with TRBD1. J was trimmed by 3 bases and V by 5 bases; bases with no gene match: 11. This CDR3 is 16 amino acids long. Germline V lookup: CDR1 LNHDA, CDR2 SQIVND (reference sequence). CDR3 in DNA: TGTGCCAGTAGTCAACAAGGGACAGGGAGAGACTACGAGCAGTACTTC. It is translated as CASSQQGTGRDYEQYF.

The gene calls are TRBV24-1 and TRBJ2-2; TRBD1 matches at 8 bases. Losses at the gene ends were 3 bases for V and 5 bases for J; bases not matched to a gene: 7. The length of the CDR3 is 16 residues. The germline V gene has CDR1 KGHDR and CDR2 SFDVKD. The DNA of the CDR3 is TGTGCCACCAGTGATCCAGGGACAGGTCGAACCGGGGAGCTGTTTTTT. It translates to CATSDPGTGRTGELFF.

The chain carries TRBV30 and TRBJ1-5; D uncertain. Germline CDR1 GTSNPN, CDR2 SVGIG (reference sequence). This CDR3 is built from 13 residues. Deletions cut 0 bases from V and 5 bases from J, with 8 bases between. The CDR3: CAWSVQVDQPQHF. The CDR3 DNA follows: TGTGCCTGGAGTGTACAAGTGGATCAGCCCCAGCATTTT.

This chain links TRBV19 with TRBJ1-5; D ambiguous. V was trimmed by 1 base and J by 0 bases, leaving 7 bases between them. The CDR3 has 15 amino acids. Germline CDR1 is LNHDA and CDR2 is SQIVND (reference sequence). The DNA of the CDR3 is TGTGCCAGTAGTATAGTGTACACTAGCAATCAGCCCCAGCATTTT. Translating gives CASSIVYTSNQPQHF.

This clone was counted a single time. V is TRBV28 and J is TRBJ2-5, with D possibly TRBD1 on 7 matching bases. The germline CDR1 and CDR2 sequences are MDHEN and SYDVKM. The CDR3 has 14 amino acids. V was trimmed by 7 bases and J by 5 bases, leaving 17 bases between them. The CDR3 DNA reads TGTGCCAGCACCCAGGGGGGCAGGTTGGAGACCCAGTACTTC. It codes for CASTQGGRLETQYF.

This clone was counted a single time. The CDR3 is CASIQSPGGYGYTF. The CDR3 DNA follows: TGTGCCAGCATCCAATCCCCGGGGGGATATGGCTACACCTTC. The V call is TRBV28, the J call TRBJ1-2; D possibly corresponds to TRBD1 (5 bases). Germline-derived CDR1 and CDR2 are MDHEN and SYDVKM. This CDR3 region has 14 residues. Trimming took off 7 bases at V and 5 bases at J, with 17 bases between the two ends.

The genes are TRBV19 and TRBJ1-2, with D perhaps TRBD1 (6 bases). This CDR3 has 16 residues. V was pared by 1 base and J by 5 bases, with 17 bases between. Germline CDR1 reads LNHDA; CDR2 reads SQIVND (reference sequence). CDR3 loop: CASSIVPRQALYGYTF. The CDR3 bases are TGTGCCAGTAGTATAGTGCCACGACAGGCCTTGTATGGCTACACCTTC.

This chain uses TRBV3-1 (or the pseudogene TRBV3-2) with TRBJ2-3; the match to TRBD1 covers 9 bases. Germline CDR1 and CDR2: LGHDT and YNNKEL (reference sequence). With 6 bases clipped from V and 1 base from J, the junction kept 2 bases outside the gene matches. The CDR3 spans 14 residues. The CDR3 loop reads CASRDRGGTDTQYF. CDR3 sequence (DNA): TGTGCCAGCAGGGACAGGGGCGGCACAGATACGCAGTATTTT.